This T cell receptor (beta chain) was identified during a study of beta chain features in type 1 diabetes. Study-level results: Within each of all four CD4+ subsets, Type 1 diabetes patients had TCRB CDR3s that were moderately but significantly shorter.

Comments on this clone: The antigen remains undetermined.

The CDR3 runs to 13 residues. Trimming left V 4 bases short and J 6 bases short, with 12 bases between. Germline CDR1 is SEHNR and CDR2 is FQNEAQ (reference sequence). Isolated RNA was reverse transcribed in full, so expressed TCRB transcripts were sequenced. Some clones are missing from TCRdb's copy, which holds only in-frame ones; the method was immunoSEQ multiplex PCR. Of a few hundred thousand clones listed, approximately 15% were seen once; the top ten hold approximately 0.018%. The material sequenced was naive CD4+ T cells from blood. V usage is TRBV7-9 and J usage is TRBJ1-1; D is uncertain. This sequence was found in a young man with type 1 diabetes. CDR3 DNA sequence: TGTGCCAGCAGCTCCACCTGGACTTCTGAAGCTTTCTTT. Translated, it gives CASSSTWTSEAFF.